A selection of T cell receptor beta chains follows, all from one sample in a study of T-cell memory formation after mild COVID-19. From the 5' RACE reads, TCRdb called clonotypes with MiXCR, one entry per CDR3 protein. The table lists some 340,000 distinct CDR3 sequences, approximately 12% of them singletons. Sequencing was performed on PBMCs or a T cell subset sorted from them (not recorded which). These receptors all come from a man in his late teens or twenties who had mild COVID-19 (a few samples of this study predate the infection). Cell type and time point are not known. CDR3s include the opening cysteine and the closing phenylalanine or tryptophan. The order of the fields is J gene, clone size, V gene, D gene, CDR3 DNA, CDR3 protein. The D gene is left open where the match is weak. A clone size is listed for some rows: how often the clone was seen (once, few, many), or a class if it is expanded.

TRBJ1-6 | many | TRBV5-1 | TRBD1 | TGCGCCAGCAGCCCGGAGACAGGGTCGTGGTCACCCCTCCACTTT | CASSPETGSWSPLHF
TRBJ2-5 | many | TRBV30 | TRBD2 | TGTGCCTGGACTAGCGGGGGGGCTTTGAAGACCCAGTACTTC | CAWTSGGALKTQYF
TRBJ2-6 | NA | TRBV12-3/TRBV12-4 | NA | TGTGCCAGCACCCCGGGGGAGTCTGGGGCCAACGTCCTGACTTTC | CASTPGESGANVLTF
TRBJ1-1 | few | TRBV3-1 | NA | TGTGCCAGCAGCCCCCGACTGGGACCTGAAGCTTTCTTT | CASSPRLGPEAFF
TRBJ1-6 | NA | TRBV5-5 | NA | TGTGCCAGCAGCTTGCTGTCGGGCGGTTATAATTCACCCCTCCACTTT | CASSLLSGGYNSPLHF
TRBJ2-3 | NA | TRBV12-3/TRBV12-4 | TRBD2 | TGTGCCAGCAGTTTTGCTCTCAAGCGGGGTCTCCTCTTGCCTAGCACAGATACGCAGTATTTT | CASSFALKRGLLLPSTDTQYF
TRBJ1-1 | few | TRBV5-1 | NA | TGCGCCAGCAGTATAAACGAAGGATACACTGAAGCTTTCTTT | CASSINEGYTEAFF
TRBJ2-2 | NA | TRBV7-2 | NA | TGTGCCAGCAGCTTAAAGTCGGCCGGGGAGCTGTTTTTT | CASSLKSAGELFF
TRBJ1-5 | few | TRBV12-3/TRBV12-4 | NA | TGTGCCAGCAGCCTGGGGGGCGGGATGATGCCCCAGCATTTT | CASSLGGGMMPQHF
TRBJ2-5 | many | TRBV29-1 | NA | TGCAGCGTTGACAGGGTCGACCAAGAGACCCAGTACTTC | CSVDRVDQETQYF
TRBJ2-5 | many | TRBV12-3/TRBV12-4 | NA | TGTGCCAGCAGATTAGGGCAGGGGGAGACCCAGTACTTC | CASRLGQGETQYF
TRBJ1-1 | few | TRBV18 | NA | TGTGCCAGCTCGGGGAAGACAGGCCCCACTGAAGCTTTCTTT | CASSGKTGPTEAFF
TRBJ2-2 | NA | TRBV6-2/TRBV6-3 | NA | TGTGCCAGCCTACGTCGATGGGGGAGGGAGCTGTTTTTT | CASLRRWGRELFF
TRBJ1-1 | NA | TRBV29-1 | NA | TGCAGCGTCTCCAGGGTCATGAACACTGAAGCTTTCTTT | CSVSRVMNTEAFF
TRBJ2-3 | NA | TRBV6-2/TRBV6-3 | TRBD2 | TGTGCCAGCAGTTACCCTGGGGGGACTAGCGGGGGACTCACAGATACGCAGTATTTT | CASSYPGGTSGGLTDTQYF
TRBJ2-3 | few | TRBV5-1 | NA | TGCGCCAGCAGCTTCGGAAAGGACACAGATACGCAGTATTTT | CASSFGKDTDTQYF
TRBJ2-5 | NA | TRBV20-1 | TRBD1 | TGCAGTGCTAGGATCCCCTCGACAGGGCCAGAGACCCAGTACTTC | CSARIPSTGPETQYF
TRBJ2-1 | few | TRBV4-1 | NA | TGCGCCAGCAGCCAGCAGCCAGCGAACAATGAGCAGTTCTTC | CASSQQPANNEQFF
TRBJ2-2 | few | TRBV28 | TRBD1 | TGTGCCAGCAGCCCACTTCCGGGACAGGGTTTTCCCGGGGAGCTGTTTTTT | CASSPLPGQGFPGELFF
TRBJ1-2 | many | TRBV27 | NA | TGTGCCAGCAGTCCTACAGGGAGAGGCTACACCTTC | CASSPTGRGYTF
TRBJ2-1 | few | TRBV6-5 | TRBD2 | TGTGCCAGCACCCCCCTTCGCGGGGGGTGGAATGAGCAGTTCTTC | CASTPLRGGWNEQFF
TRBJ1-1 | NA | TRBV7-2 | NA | TGTGCCAGCAGCCTCCGGCGCGGGGGCACTGAAGCTTTCTTT | CASSLRRGGTEAFF
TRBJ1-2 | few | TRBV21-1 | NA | TGTGCCAGCAGCAAAGCTAGTCGGGAAAACAACTATGGCTACACCTTC | CASSKASRENNYGYTF
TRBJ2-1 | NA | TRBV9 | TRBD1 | TGTGCCAGCAGCGTAGGAGCAGGGGGCTACAATGAGCAGTTCTTC | CASSVGAGGYNEQFF
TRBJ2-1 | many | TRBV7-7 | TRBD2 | TGTGCCAGCAGCCCTACTAGCGGGGTAAGCTCCTACAATGAGCAGTTCTTC | CASSPTSGVSSYNEQFF
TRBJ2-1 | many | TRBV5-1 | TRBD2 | TGCGCCAGCAGCTTGGCCGGGGGGTGGAATGAGCAGTTCTTC | CASSLAGGWNEQFF
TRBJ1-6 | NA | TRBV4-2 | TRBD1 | TGTGCCAGCAGCCAAGGGTACTCTGGGGACAGGACAGGGTGGTCACCCCTCCACTTT | CASSQGYSGDRTGWSPLHF